This note documents a single TCR beta chain sequence. What it recognizes is unknown. This sample is drawn from a study of OX40 agonist ivuxolimab in advanced cancers. Broader study findings: CD4+ and CD8+ blood T cells expanded clonally by week 6 at 0.1 to 3.0 mg/kg.

The table came from immunoSEQ multiplex PCR; TCRdb's copy has only in-frame clones and leaves some out. This sample has some 67,000 clones, with roughly 84% found just once. The CDR3 extends over 14 amino acids. Per germline, CDR1 MDHEN and CDR2 SYDVKM. The ends lost 5 bases at V and 7 bases at J; junction bases unmatched: 5. The receptor comes from an adult with an advanced solid tumor such as melanoma, head and neck, liver or kidney cancer. Here the sequenced sample was CD4+ or CD8+ T cells sorted from blood, taken in a trial of the OX40 agonist ivuxolimab. The V call is TRBV28, the J call TRBJ1-4; 9 bases map to TRBD1. The CDR3 is CASSKRQGGEKLFF. CDR3 sequence (DNA): TGTGCCAGCAGTAAGCGACAGGGGGGTGAAAAACTGTTTTTT.